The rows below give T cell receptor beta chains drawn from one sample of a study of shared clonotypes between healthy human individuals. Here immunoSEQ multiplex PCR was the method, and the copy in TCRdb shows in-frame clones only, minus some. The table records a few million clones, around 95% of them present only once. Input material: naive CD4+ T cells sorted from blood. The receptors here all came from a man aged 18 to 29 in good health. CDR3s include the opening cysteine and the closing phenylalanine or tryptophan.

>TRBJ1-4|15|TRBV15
CATSRDPSKNEKLFF
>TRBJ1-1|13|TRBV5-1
CASSFRMNTEAFF
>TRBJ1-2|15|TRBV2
CASSDPLPTNYGYTF
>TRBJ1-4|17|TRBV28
CASSLGSQARANEKLFF
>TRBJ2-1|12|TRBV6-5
CASKVAGGPPFF
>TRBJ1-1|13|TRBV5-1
CASRFGRNTEAFF
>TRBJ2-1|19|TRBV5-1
CASSPRTSGGPSSYNEQFF
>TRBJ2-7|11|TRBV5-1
CASTLGYEQYF
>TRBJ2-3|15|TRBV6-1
CASRGRQFRTDTQYF
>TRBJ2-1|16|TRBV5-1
CASSSSSGRADNEQFF
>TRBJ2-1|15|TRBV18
CASSLGTSEYNEQFF
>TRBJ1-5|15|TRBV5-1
CASSLSGRGDQPQHF
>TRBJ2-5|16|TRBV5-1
CASSAGGLAGGETQYF
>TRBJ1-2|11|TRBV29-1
CSVGEYYGYTF
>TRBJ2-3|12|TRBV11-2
CASSRLSDTQYF
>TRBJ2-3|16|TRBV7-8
CASSFHRAVSTDTQYF
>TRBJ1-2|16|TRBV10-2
CASSGAPKDGRYGYTF
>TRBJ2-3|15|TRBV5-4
CASSLGGVSTDTQYF
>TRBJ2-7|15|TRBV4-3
CASSQVAGGPYEQYF
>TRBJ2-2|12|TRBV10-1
CASSTDHGELFF
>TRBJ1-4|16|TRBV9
CASSVGDSLTNEKLFF
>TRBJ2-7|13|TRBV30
CAWSRGRGYEQYF
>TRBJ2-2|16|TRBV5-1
CASSFETGLNTGELFF
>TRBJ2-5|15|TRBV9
CASSVSGANQETQYF
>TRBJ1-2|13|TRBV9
CASSVAWRVGYTF
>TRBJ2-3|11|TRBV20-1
CSATIADTQYF
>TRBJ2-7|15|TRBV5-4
CASSRSGKGAHEQYF
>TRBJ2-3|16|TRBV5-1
CASSAGGHSSTDTQYF
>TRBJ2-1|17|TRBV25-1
CASSELGLGASYDEQFF
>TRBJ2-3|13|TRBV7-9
CAQRQGNTDTQYF
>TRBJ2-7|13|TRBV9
CASSPQSGWEQYF
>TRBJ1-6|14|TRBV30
CAWSVQGGNSPLHF
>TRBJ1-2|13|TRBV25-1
CASSSRGAGGYTF
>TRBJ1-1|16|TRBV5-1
CASSSQSGGMGTEAFF
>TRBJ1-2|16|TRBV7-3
CASSIKSSGTGDSYTF
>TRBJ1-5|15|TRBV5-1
CASSPTGNSNQPQHF
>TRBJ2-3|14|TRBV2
CASSLGGTPDTQYF
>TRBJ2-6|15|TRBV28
CASSPAGSGANVLTF
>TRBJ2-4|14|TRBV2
CASSFRDGKNIQYF
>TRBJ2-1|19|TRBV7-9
CASAPQGSGRLSSYNEQFF
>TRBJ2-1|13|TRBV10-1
CASSGSNYNEQFF
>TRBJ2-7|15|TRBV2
CASSLATGVGGEQYF
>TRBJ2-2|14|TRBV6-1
CASSAGQGTGELFF
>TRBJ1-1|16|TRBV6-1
CASSEGSLGRGAEAFF